The 15 T cell receptor beta chains presented below share a single source sample, sequenced in a study of T cells in tuberculosis. Using immunoSEQ multiplex PCR, the repertoire was profiled, and TCRdb retains in-frame clones only, with some absent. Here the sample spans roughly 59,000 clones, about 86% being singletons. After thawing and overnight rest, PBMC were stained with GMM-loaded CD1B tetramer, viability dye and anti-CD3 for sorting. The lipid loaded on the CD1B tetramers was C32 glucose monomycolate from Rhodococcus equi. The source material was CD1b-GMM tetramer-negative cells sorted from PBMCs. These receptors were taken from an adult woman with latent tuberculosis.

The chain links TRBV29-1 to TRBJ1-2, with D unresolved. Germline lookup yields CDR1 SQVTM and CDR2 ANQGSEA. The V gene lost 5 bases and the J gene lost 5 bases, with 18 bases spanning the gap. This CDR3 comprises 14 residues. This chain's CDR3 is CSVLLADLSYGYTF. CDR3 DNA sequence: TGCAGCGTTTTGCTAGCAGACCTTAGTTATGGCTACACCTTC.

This chain links TRBV19 with TRBJ2-7, with D tentatively TRBD1 (6 bases). The CDR3 covers 14 residues. Trimming cost V 2 bases and J 0 bases, with 8 bases left between them. Germline CDR1 and CDR2: LNHDA and SQIVND (reference sequence). The CDR3 coding sequence is TGTGCCAGTAGTATAAGACAGGACTCCTACGAGCAGTACTTC. Residues: CASSIRQDSYEQYF. Full variable domain (remainder filled in from reference TRBV19 and TRBJ2-7): DGGITQSPKYLFRKEGQNVTLSCEQNLNHDAMYWYRQDPGQGLRLIYYSQIVNDFQKGDIAEGYSVSREKKESFPLTVTSAQKNPTAFYLCASSIRQDSYEQYFGPGTRLTVT.

V gene TRBV18 combines with J gene TRBJ1-2; possible D gene TRBD1, 6 bases. Germline V gene sequence: CDR1 KGHSH, CDR2 LQKENI. The length of the CDR3 is 14 residues. V dropped 3 bases and J dropped 7 bases, with 15 bases sitting between them. The CDR3 DNA follows: TGTGCCAGCTCACCCCTAGGACAGTATCGTGGCTACACCTTC. Protein product: CASSPLGQYRGYTF.

The genes are TRBV11-2 and TRBJ2-1; D is perhaps TRBD1 (7 bases). The germline gives CDR1 SGHAT, CDR2 FQNNGV. There are 16 residues in the CDR3. The V gene lost 2 bases and the J gene lost 15 bases, with 26 bases spanning the gap. CDR3 nucleotide sequence: TGTGCCAGCAGCTTATCAGGGGGGCGGGCGTTGGGGGGAAGGTTCTTC. This sequence encodes CASSLSGGRALGGRFF.

The chain joins TRBV28 to TRBJ1-2; 9 nucleotides line up with TRBD1. CDR1 MDHEN and CDR2 SYDVKM come from the germline V gene. The CDR3 runs 14 residues. Unmatched junction bases numbered 6, after V lost 7 bases and J lost 3 bases. Here the CDR3 reads CASMGGTGYYGYTF. The CDR3 DNA follows: TGTGCCAGCATGGGAGGGACAGGGTACTATGGCTACACCTTC.

The V gene is TRBV29-1, the J gene TRBJ1-2; D is perhaps TRBD1 (6 bases). Germline V gene data show CDR1 as SQVTM and CDR2 as ANQGSEA. The CDR3 covers 15 residues. The V end was cut by 4 bases, the J end by 5 bases, with 20 bases between. CDR3 sequence (DNA): TGCAGCGTTGTAATAGAGGGACACCTACGGTATGGCTACACCTTC. It is translated as CSVVIEGHLRYGYTF.

The J gene is TRBJ2-3, the V gene TRBV19; 7 bases fit TRBD2. Per germline, CDR1 LNHDA and CDR2 SQIVND (reference sequence). V shed 5 bases, J shed 0 bases, and the junction held 11 bases outside the gene matches. The CDR3 spans 17 residues. The CDR3 DNA is TGTGCCAGTAGTGCTATAAGGGACTACTCAAGCACAGATACGCAGTATTTT. Its translation is CASSAIRDYSSTDTQYF. Full variable domain (remainder filled in from reference TRBV19 and TRBJ2-3): DGGITQSPKYLFRKEGQNVTLSCEQNLNHDAMYWYRQDPGQGLRLIYYSQIVNDFQKGDIAEGYSVSREKKESFPLTVTSAQKNPTAFYLCASSAIRDYSSTDTQYFGPGTRLTVL.

This clone was picked up a small number of times. V usage is TRBV18 and J usage is TRBJ1-2, with 10 bases lining up with TRBD1. CDR1 is KGHSH, CDR2 LQKENI, per germline. The CDR3 spans 17 residues. J was trimmed by 7 bases and V by 0 bases; bases with no gene match: 11. The CDR3 DNA is TGTGCCAGCTCACCACCGACAGGGGACAGGGGCATCGGTGGCTACACCTTC. Its translation: CASSPPTGDRGIGGYTF.

This sequence joins TRBV6-5 and TRBJ2-1; 7 bases are a match to TRBD2. The germline gives CDR1 MNHEY, CDR2 SVGAGI. The J segment lost 7 bases and the V segment lost 2 bases, leaving 11 bases of the junction unmatched. CDR3 length: 16 residues. This CDR3 reads CASSYILRGGRNEQFF. CDR3 nucleotide sequence: TGTGCCAGCAGTTACATACTCCGGGGCGGGAGAAATGAGCAGTTCTTC.

A note on this clone: The junction does not match germline at one end; this may be a read error. The chain combines TRBV15 with TRBJ1-2, with TRBD1 matching over 10 bases. Germline assignment: CDR1 LNHNV and CDR2 YYDKDF (reference sequence). The CDR3 totals 18 residues. CDR3 sequence reads: CATSRDRGTGAIARGYTF. In nucleotides, the CDR3 is TGTGCCACCAGCCGAGACCGAGGGACAGGGGCCATAGCGCGTGGCTACACCTTC.

This clone occurred a few times. The chain links TRBV7-2 to TRBJ2-2; D not certain. This CDR3 has 14 amino acids. Per the germline V gene, CDR1 is SGHTA and CDR2 is FQGNSA. Trimming left V 5 bases short and J 6 bases short, with 13 bases between. The CDR3 here is CASSPDPGPGELFF. DNA of the CDR3: TGTGCCAGCAGCCCAGACCCGGGTCCCGGGGAGCTGTTTTTT. Together with reference TRBV7-2 and TRBJ2-2, the CDR3 gives the full variable domain: GAGVSQSPSNKVTEKGKDVELRCDPISGHTALYWYRQSLGQGLEFLIYFQGNSAPDKSGLPSDRFSAERTGGSVSTLTIQRTQQEDSAVYLCASSPDPGPGELFFGEGSRLTVL.

V is TRBV6-4 and J is TRBJ2-1; unclear D gene. The CDR3 is 15 residues long. Trimming took off 3 bases at V and 0 bases at J, with 9 bases between the two ends. Germline assignment: CDR1 MRHNA and CDR2 SNTAGT. The DNA of the CDR3 is TGTGCCAGCAGTGAGCTACACAGCTCCTACAATGAGCAGTTCTTC. Its protein product is CASSELHSSYNEQFF.

This clone was recorded once. This chain joins TRBV25-1 and TRBJ1-2; D remains unclear. CDR3 length: 15 amino acids. With 4 bases removed from V and 1 base from J, the gap between germline ends came to 13 bases. CDR1 and CDR2 from the germline V gene are MGHDK and SYGVNS. CDR3 sequence (DNA): TGTGCCAGCAGTGCCTCGAGGGCTGTTAACTATGGCTACACCTTC. Its protein product is CASSASRAVNYGYTF.

The rearrangement joins TRBV6-5 to TRBJ2-7; 9 bases are a match to TRBD1. The CDR3 has 15 residues. V shed 2 bases, J shed 6 bases, and the junction held 8 bases outside the gene matches. The germline gives CDR1 MNHEY, CDR2 SVGAGI. Here the CDR3 DNA reads TGTGCCAGCAGTTACAGGGGACAGGGTTTCGGCGAGCAGTACTTC. Protein sequence: CASSYRGQGFGEQYF.

The chain carries TRBV4-2 and TRBJ2-3; D unresolved. CDR1 and CDR2 (germline): LGHNA, YNFKEQ. The ends were cut back, 0 bases at V and 3 bases at J, with 7 bases in the middle. The CDR3 is 14 residues long. The CDR3, as DNA: TGTGCCAGCAGCCAAGATTTGGCTACAGATACGCAGTATTTT. Translated: CASSQDLATDTQYF.